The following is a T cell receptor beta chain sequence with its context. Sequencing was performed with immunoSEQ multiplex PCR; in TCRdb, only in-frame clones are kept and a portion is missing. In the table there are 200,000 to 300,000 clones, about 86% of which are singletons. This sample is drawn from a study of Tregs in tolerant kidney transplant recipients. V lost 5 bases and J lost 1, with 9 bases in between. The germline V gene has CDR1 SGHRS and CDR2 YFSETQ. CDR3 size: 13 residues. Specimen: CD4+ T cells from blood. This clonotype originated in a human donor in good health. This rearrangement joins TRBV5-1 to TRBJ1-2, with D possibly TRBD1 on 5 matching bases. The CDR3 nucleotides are TGCGCCAGCAGTGAGGGGCTTAACTATGGCTACACCTTC. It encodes CASSEGLNYGYTF.